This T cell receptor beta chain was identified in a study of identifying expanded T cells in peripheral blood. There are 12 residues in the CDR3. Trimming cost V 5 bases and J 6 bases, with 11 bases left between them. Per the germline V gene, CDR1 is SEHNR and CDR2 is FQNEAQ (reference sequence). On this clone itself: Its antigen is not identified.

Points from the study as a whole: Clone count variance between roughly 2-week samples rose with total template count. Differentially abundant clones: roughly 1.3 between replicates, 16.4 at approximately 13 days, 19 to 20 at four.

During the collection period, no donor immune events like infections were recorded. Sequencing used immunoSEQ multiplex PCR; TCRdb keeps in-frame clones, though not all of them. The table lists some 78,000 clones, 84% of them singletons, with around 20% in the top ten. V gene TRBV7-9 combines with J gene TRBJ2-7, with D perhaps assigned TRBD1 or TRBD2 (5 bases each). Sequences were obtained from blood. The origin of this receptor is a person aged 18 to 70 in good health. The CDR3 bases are TGTGCCAGCAGCGAGGGGCGAGCCGAGCAGTACTTC. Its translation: CASSEGRAEQYF. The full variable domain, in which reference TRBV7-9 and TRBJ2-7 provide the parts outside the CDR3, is DTGVSQNPRHKITKRGQNVTFRCDPISEHNRLYWYRQTLGQGPEFLTYFQNEAQLEKSRLLSDRFSAERPKGSFSTLEIQRTEQGDSAMYLCASSEGRAEQYFGPGTRLTVT.